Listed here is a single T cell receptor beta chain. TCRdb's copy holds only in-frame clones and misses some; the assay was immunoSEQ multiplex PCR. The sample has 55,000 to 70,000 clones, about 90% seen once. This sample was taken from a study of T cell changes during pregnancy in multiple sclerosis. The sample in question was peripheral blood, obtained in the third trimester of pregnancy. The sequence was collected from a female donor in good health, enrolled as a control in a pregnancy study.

CDR3 amino acids: CASSFIGSGQGMAGYTF. The CDR3 DNA sequence: TGTGCCAGCAGCTTCATAGGGAGCGGACAGGGGATGGCTGGCTACACCTTC. The chain couples TRBV9 to TRBJ1-2; 9 nucleotides match TRBD1. Germline V gene sequence: CDR1 SGDLS, CDR2 YYNGEE. Trimming removed 4 bases from V and 7 bases from J; junction bases left unmatched: 17. The CDR3 runs 17 residues.